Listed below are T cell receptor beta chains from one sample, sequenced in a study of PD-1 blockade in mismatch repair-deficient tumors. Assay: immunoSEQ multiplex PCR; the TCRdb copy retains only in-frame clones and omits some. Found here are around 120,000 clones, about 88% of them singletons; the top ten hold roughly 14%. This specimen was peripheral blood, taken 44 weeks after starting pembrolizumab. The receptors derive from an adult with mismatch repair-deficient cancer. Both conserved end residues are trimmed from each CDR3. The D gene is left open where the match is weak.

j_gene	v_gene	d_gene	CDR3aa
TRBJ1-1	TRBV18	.	ASSPPISQGTEAF
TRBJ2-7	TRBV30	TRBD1	AWISSDRYSYEQY
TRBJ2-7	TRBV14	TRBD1	ASSRDRGSSYEQY
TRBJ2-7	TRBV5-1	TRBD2	ASSLKPGLAGPAYEQY
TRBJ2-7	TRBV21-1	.	ASSKGEREFYEQY
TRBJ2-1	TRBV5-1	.	ASREAYNEQF
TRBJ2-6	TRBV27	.	ASSLAGGQLGGANVLT
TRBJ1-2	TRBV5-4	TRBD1	ASSPQGGNYGYT
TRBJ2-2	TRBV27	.	ASSLTGTGELF
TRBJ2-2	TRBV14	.	ASSNDSAGANTGELF
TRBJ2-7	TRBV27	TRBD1	ASSHNPDRAYEQY
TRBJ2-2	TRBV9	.	ASSVAGGKAGELF
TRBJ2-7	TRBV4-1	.	ASRPGPRTYEQY
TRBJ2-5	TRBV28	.	ASSFQGKAQETQY
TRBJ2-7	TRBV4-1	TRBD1	ASSLSTGGVDEQY
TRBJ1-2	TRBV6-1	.	ASSPAGTSYT